This TCR beta chain was captured in a study of T cells in localized non-small cell lung cancer. Broader study findings: Adjacent lung tissue had a median roughly 62 of the top 100 clones found in the tumor.

To note about this clone: Its antigen is still unknown.

Germline-derived CDR1 and CDR2 are SGHKS and YYEKEE (reference sequence). This CDR3 is built from 14 residues. V gave up 4 bases and J gave up 0 bases, with 11 bases separating them. Method: immunoSEQ multiplex PCR; TCRdb's copy keeps in-frame clones and lacks some. In the table there are about 70,000 clones, roughly nine tenths of which are singletons. The starting material was peripheral blood, obtained before any cancer treatment. The receptor's source is a male donor aged 60 or over with stage III squamous cell lung carcinoma. The rearrangement links TRBV5-5 to TRBJ2-7, with D maybe TRBD1 (6 bases). CDR3 sequence: CASSPRGGSYEQYF. The CDR3, as DNA: TGTGCCAGCAGCCCCCGAGGGGGCTCCTACGAGCAGTACTTC.